These 27 T cell receptor beta chains were sequenced from one sample in a study of vaccination and CD4 T cells after COVID-19. Once obtained from cultured CD4+ T cells, the DNA was sequenced using the Oncomine TCR Beta short-read assay. TCRdb independently ran MiXCR on the PCR reads; one entry per CDR3 protein. Here the sample spans about 8,000 distinct CDR3 sequences, 50% to 65% being singletons. This sample's treatment: approximately 9-day PBMC culture with coronavirus spike peptide pools or control peptides (ViraFEST assay). Their specific antigens are unknown. Sequenced input: CD4+ T cells from blood, cultured in vitro. The receptors were gathered from a human donor who had recovered from COVID-19.

The chain employs TRBV5-3 and TRBJ2-5, with D perhaps TRBD2 (5 bases). TRBV5-3 carries the ORF label, with uncertain function. Between the trimmed V and J ends, which lost 6 bases and 2 bases, there was a span of 17 bases. The CDR3 covers 15 residues. CDR3 sequence reads: CARTPADFHQETQYF. CDR3 coding DNA: TGTGCCAGAACCCCGGCGGACTTCCATCAAGAGACCCAGTACTTC.

This clonotype has more than one count but fewer than ten. This chain links TRBV12-3 or TRBV12-4 with TRBJ1-2; D is ambiguous. Trimming took off 3 bases at V and 1 base at J, with 9 bases between the two ends. There are 14 residues in the CDR3. CDR3 region: CASSLFQRNYGYTF. The DNA of the CDR3 is TGTGCCAGCAGTTTGTTCCAGCGTAACTATGGCTACACCTTC.

The V call is TRBV6-1, the J call TRBJ1-5, with 10 bases fitting TRBD1. Germline assignment: CDR1 MNHNS and CDR2 SASEGT. With V trimmed by 4 bases and J by 4 bases, 1 base remained unmatched. The CDR3 has 14 amino acids. The CDR3 nucleotides are TGTGCCAGCAGTGGGACAGGGGGGAATCAGCCCCAGCATTTT. As protein: CASSGTGGNQPQHF.

In its sample, this clonotype is medium-sized. The chain has TRBV7-2 and TRBJ2-7; 9 nucleotides agree with TRBD2. Trimming at V came to 0 bases and at J to 2 bases, leaving 5 bases not matched to a gene. This CDR3 spans 16 amino acids. Germline values: CDR1 SGHTA, CDR2 FQGNSA. As DNA, the CDR3 is TGTGCCAGCAGCTTAGCGCACGGCGGGGGGGCCTACGAGCAGTACTTC. It specifies CASSLAHGGGAYEQYF.

The V and J genes are TRBV7-2 and TRBJ2-7; D could derive from TRBD1 or TRBD2 (5 bases each). The CDR3 spans 13 residues. Germline V gives CDR1 SGHTA, CDR2 FQGNSA. Trimming cost V 4 bases and J 3 bases, with 10 bases left between them. Here the CDR3 reads CASSYGAGYEQYF. The CDR3 DNA reads TGTGCCAGCAGCTACGGGGCGGGCTACGAGCAGTACTTC.

The chain has TRBV28 and TRBJ1-5, with 7 bases fitting TRBD1. V shed 6 bases and J 3 bases; nucleotides not matched to a gene: 5. The CDR3 is 14 amino acids. Germline values: CDR1 MDHEN, CDR2 SYDVKM. Here the CDR3 DNA reads TGTGCCAGCAGGGACAGGCAAAACAATCAGCCCCAGCATTTT. This sequence encodes CASRDRQNNQPQHF.

The chain recombines TRBV7-9 with TRBJ1-4; perhaps TRBD1 as D (6 bases). The CDR3 sequence is 15 residues long. Germline V lookup: CDR1 SEHNR, CDR2 FQNEAQ (reference sequence). Deletions cut 1 base from V and 7 bases from J, with 13 bases between. The CDR3 DNA reads as TGTGCCAGCAGCTTAGGGGGACAAAAAGCTGAAAAACTGTTTTTT. Protein sequence: CASSLGGQKAEKLFF.

This chain joins TRBV30 and TRBJ1-2, with 9 bases fitting TRBD1. The CDR3 spans 13 residues. CDR1 and CDR2 from the germline V gene are GTSNPN and SVGIG (reference sequence). The V segment lost 2 bases and the J segment 4 bases; nucleotides outside the gene matches: 2. This CDR3 is CAWSTGGGYGYTF. The CDR3, as DNA: TGTGCCTGGAGTACAGGGGGCGGCTATGGCTACACCTTC. The full variable domain, in which reference TRBV30 and TRBJ1-2 provide the parts outside the CDR3, is SQTIHQWPATLVQPVGSPLSLECTVEGTSNPNLYWYRQAAGRGLQLLFYSVGIGQISSEVPQNLSASRPQDRQFILSSKKLLLSDSGFYLCAWSTGGGYGYTFGSGTRLTVV.

V and J are TRBV20-1 and TRBJ2-7; 8 positions agree with TRBD1. The V gene end was trimmed by 5 bases and the J gene end by 6 bases; junction bases not matched to a gene: 9. Germline assignment: CDR1 DFQATT and CDR2 SNEGSKA (reference sequence). CDR3 length: 13 amino acids. The CDR3 sequence is CSASSPGGSEQYF. Written as DNA, the CDR3 is TGCAGTGCTTCATCGCCAGGGGGCAGCGAGCAGTACTTC.

The chain recombines TRBV15 with TRBJ1-4; unclear D gene. Germline CDR1 is LNHNV and CDR2 is YYDKDF (reference sequence). Trimming removed 3 bases at V and 3 bases at J, with 8 bases between. CDR3 length: 14 residues. CDR3 sequence reads: CATSSYVSNEKLFF. As DNA, the CDR3 is TGTGCCACCAGCAGTTATGTATCTAATGAAAAACTGTTTTTT.

V and J are TRBV6-1 and TRBJ1-1; D ambiguous. This CDR3 is 14 amino acids long. Trimming removed 6 bases from V and 5 bases from J, with 16 bases in between. Germline loops: CDR1 MNHNS, CDR2 SASEGT. The CDR3 reads CASRPWRAGTEAFF. CDR3 nucleotides: TGTGCCAGCAGGCCCTGGAGGGCGGGTACTGAAGCTTTCTTT.

The chain links TRBV6-4 to TRBJ1-2; D is possibly TRBD1 (6 bases). The CDR3 runs 13 residues. The V gene's germline CDR1 is MRHNA and CDR2 SNTAGT. Trimming removed 2 bases at V and 7 bases at J, with 11 bases between. CDR3 DNA sequence: TGTGCCAGCAGTGACGACCGGGGGCTTGGCTACACCTTC. Encoded protein: CASSDDRGLGYTF.

J is TRBJ2-3 and V is TRBV27; D is perhaps TRBD2 (5 bases). Germline V gene lookup returns CDR1 MNHEY and CDR2 SMNVEV (reference sequence). Trimming left V 0 bases short and J 0 bases short, with 10 bases between. This CDR3 comprises 16 residues. CDR3 residues: CASSLSVATSTDTQYF. CDR3 sequence (DNA): TGTGCCAGCAGTTTATCGGTAGCGACTAGCACAGATACGCAGTATTTT.

The V call is TRBV5-6, the J call TRBJ2-2, with 8 nucleotides matching TRBD2. V trimming: 0 bases; J trimming: 2 bases; junction bases outside the gene matches: 3. Per germline, CDR1 SGHDT and CDR2 YYEEEE. The CDR3 spans 16 residues. The CDR3 loop reads CASSLGLARNTGELFF. The CDR3, as DNA: TGTGCCAGCAGCTTGGGACTAGCGAGAAACACCGGGGAGCTGTTTTTT.

The V and J genes are TRBV6-5 and TRBJ2-1; TRBD2 agrees at 16 bases. Per the germline V gene, CDR1 is MNHEY and CDR2 is SVGAGI. V dropped 2 bases and J dropped 10; count of bases not matched to a gene: 2. CDR3 length equals 15 residues. The CDR3 protein is CASSYRGLAGGEQFF. The CDR3 DNA reads TGTGCCAGCAGTTACCGGGGACTAGCGGGAGGGGAGCAGTTCTTC.

This clonotype was observed a few times. The CDR3, as DNA: TGTGCCAGCAGTTTTAGGGACCGCAATCAGCCCCAGCATTTT. Translated: CASSFRDRNQPQHF. The gene calls are TRBV12-3 or TRBV12-4 and TRBJ1-5; D is perhaps TRBD1 (5 bases). The CDR3 is 14 residues long. With 3 bases removed from V and 2 bases from J, the gap between germline ends came to 8 bases.

A few counts support this clonotype. This chain uses TRBV6-1 with TRBJ1-5; D ambiguous. CDR3 length: 14 residues. Germline-derived CDR1 and CDR2 are MNHNS and SASEGT. Deletions cut 3 bases from V and 0 bases from J, with 6 bases between. CDR3 DNA: TGTGCCAGCAGTGAGGGATATAGCAATCAGCCCCAGCATTTT. Residues: CASSEGYSNQPQHF.

This clonotype appeared a few times. This chain uses TRBV19 with TRBJ1-1; the match to TRBD1 covers 9 bases. CDR1 is LNHDA, CDR2 SQIVND, per germline (reference sequence). The CDR3 length is 13 residues. The V segment lost 9 bases and the J segment 1 base; nucleotides outside the gene matches: 3. The CDR3 sequence is CASGTGWNTEAFF. DNA of the CDR3: TGTGCCAGCGGGACAGGGTGGAACACTGAAGCTTTCTTT.

The chain links TRBV20-1 to TRBJ2-7, with 11 bases fitting TRBD1. The V and J ends lost 0 bases and 3 bases, in that order; junction bases with no gene match: 4. Germline CDR1 is DFQATT and CDR2 is SNEGSKA (reference sequence). This CDR3 has 15 residues. The CDR3 loop reads CSARDGDRGGYEQYF. DNA of the CDR3: TGCAGTGCTAGAGATGGGGACAGGGGGGGCTACGAGCAGTACTTC.

The chain uses TRBV2 and TRBJ2-5; D ambiguous. CDR1 SNHLY and CDR2 FYNNEI come from the germline V gene. V lost 6 bases to trimming and J lost 5 bases, with 13 bases between them. This CDR3 is built from 13 residues. The CDR3 DNA reads as TGTGCCAGCAGGTCAAGGGTGGGTGAGACCCAGTACTTC. It is translated as CASRSRVGETQYF.

The chain combines TRBV30 with TRBJ1-1; the D gene is possibly TRBD1 (6 bases). Trimming took 3 bases from V and 4 from J, leaving 15 bases between them. CDR3 length: 14 residues. CDR1 and CDR2 from the germline V gene are GTSNPN and SVGIG (reference sequence). CDR3 protein: CAWRPPGDSTEAFF. Written as DNA, the CDR3 is TGTGCCTGGAGGCCCCCAGGGGATAGCACTGAAGCTTTCTTT.

The V gene is TRBV12-3 or TRBV12-4, the J gene TRBJ1-2, with 7 bases lining up with TRBD1. V lost 2 bases, J lost 8 bases, and 5 bases stayed unmatched. The CDR3 runs to 13 residues. The CDR3 here is CASSLLDRDGYTF. In nucleotides, the CDR3 is TGTGCCAGCAGTTTACTTGACAGGGACGGCTACACCTTC.

The chain is built from TRBV19 and TRBJ1-2; D uncertain. Germline V lookup: CDR1 LNHDA, CDR2 SQIVND (reference sequence). V was clipped by 7 bases and J by 2 bases, with 17 bases between them. This CDR3 has 15 residues. The CDR3 region has the DNA TGTGCCAGTACCGCGAGGCAGGAGAAGAACTATGGCTACACCTTC. Protein sequence: CASTARQEKNYGYTF.

This clonotype came up once. CDR3 sequence reads: CASSQDSTGAGYTF. CDR3 DNA sequence: TGCGCCAGCAGCCAAGACTCGACAGGGGCTGGCTACACCTTC. The chain is built from TRBV4-3 and TRBJ1-2, with 8 positions matching TRBD1. The CDR3 is made up of 14 amino acids. In germline, CDR1 is LGHNA, CDR2 YSLEER. Losses at the gene ends were 0 bases for V and 7 bases for J; bases not matched to a gene: 4.

The CDR3 loop is CASSKTREEAFF. CDR3 DNA sequence: TGCGCCAGCAGCAAAACCAGGGAGGAAGCTTTCTTT. V and J are TRBV5-1 and TRBJ1-1; D might be TRBD1 (5 bases). V was shortened by 4 bases and J by 8 bases, with 12 bases between the two germline ends. In germline, CDR1 is SGHRS, CDR2 YFSETQ. This CDR3 comprises 12 residues.

The gene calls are TRBV27 and TRBJ1-3; 8 bases are shared with TRBD1. The CDR3 runs to 15 residues. The germline V gene encodes CDR1 MNHEY and CDR2 SMNVEV (reference sequence). The V segment lost 7 bases and the J segment 3 bases; nucleotides outside the gene matches: 8. CDR3 loop: CASNHQGAGGNTIYF. The CDR3 bases are TGTGCCAGCAACCATCAGGGGGCAGGTGGAAACACCATATATTTT.

This clonotype was recorded only once. The chain links TRBV6-5 to TRBJ1-2; no clear D. The CDR3 has 13 amino acids. Germline lookup yields CDR1 MNHEY and CDR2 SVGAGI. V dropped 4 bases and J dropped 8 bases, with 14 bases sitting between them. The CDR3 DNA reads as TGTGCCAGCAGTTTCCGGGATCAGATGGGCTACACCTTC. Translation gives CASSFRDQMGYTF.